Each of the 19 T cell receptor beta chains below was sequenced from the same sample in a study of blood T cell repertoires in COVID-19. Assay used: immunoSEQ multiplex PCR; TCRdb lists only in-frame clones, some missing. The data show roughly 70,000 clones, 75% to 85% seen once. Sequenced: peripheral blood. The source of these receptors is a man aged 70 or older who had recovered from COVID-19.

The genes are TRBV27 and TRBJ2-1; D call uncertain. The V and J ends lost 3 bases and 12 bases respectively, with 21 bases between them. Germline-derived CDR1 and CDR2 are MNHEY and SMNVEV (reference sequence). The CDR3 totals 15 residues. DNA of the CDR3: TGTGCCAGCAGTTTTGCAGTCGTCGTCCGAGAGGTGCAGTTCTTC. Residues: CASSFAVVVREVQFF.

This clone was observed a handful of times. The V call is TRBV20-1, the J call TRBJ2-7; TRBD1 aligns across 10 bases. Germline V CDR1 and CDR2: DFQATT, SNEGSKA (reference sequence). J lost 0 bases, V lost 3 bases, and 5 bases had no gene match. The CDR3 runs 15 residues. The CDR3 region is CSASWGTGASYEQYF. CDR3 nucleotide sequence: TGCAGTGCTAGTTGGGGGACAGGGGCCTCCTACGAGCAGTACTTC.

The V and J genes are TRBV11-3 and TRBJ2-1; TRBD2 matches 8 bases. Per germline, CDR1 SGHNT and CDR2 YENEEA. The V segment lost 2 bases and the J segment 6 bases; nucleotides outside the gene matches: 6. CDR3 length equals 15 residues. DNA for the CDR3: TGTGCCAGCAGCTTAATAGCTAGCGGGCGCAATGAGCAGTTCTTC. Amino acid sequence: CASSLIASGRNEQFF.

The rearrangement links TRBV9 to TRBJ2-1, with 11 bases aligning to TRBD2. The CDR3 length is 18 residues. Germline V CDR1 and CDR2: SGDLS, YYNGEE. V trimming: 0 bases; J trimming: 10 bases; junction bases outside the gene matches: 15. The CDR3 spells CASSVGGSGRALGGEQFF. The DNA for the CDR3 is TGTGCCAGCAGCGTAGGGGGTAGCGGGAGGGCCCTCGGAGGCGAGCAGTTCTTC.

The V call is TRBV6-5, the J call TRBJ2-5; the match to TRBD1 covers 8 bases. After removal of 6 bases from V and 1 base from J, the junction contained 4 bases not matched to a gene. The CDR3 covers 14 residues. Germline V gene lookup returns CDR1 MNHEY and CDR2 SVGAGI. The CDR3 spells CASSVGTGQETQYF. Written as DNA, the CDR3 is TGTGCCAGCAGCGTCGGGACAGGCCAAGAGACCCAGTACTTC.

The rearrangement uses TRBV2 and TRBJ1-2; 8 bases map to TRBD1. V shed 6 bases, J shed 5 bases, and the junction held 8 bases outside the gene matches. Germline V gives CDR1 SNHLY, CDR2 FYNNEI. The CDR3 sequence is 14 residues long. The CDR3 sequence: CASSERQGNYGYTF. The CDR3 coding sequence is TGTGCCAGCAGCGAAAGACAGGGGAATTATGGCTACACCTTC.

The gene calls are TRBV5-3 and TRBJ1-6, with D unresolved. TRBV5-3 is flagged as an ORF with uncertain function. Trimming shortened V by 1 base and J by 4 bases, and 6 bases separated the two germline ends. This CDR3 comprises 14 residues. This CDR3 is CARSLTDYNSPLHF. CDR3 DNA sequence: TGTGCCAGAAGCTTGACAGATTATAATTCACCCCTCCACTTT.

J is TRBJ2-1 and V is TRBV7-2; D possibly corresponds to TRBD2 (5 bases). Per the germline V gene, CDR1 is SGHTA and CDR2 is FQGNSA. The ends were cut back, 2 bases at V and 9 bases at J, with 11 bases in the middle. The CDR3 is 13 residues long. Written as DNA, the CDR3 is TGTGCCAGCAGCTTAATGAGGGTTGGTGAGCAGTTCTTC. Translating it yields CASSLMRVGEQFF.

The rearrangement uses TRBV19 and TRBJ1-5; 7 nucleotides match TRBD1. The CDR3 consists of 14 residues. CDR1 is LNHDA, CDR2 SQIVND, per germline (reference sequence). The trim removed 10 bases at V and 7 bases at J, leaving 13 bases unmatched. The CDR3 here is CATRQGHAQQPQHF. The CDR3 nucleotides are TGTGCCACTCGACAGGGCCATGCCCAGCAGCCCCAGCATTTT.

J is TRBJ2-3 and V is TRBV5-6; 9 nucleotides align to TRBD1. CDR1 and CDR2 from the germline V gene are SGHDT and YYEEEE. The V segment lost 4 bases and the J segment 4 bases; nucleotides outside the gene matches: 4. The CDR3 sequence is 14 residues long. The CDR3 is CASSVTGGADTQYF. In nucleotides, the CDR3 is TGTGCCAGCAGCGTTACAGGGGGCGCAGATACGCAGTATTTT.

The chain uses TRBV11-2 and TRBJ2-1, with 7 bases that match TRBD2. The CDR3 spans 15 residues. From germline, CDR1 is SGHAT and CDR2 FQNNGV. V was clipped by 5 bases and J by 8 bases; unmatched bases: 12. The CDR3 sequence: CASSPAGLQSHEQFF. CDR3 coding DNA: TGTGCCAGCAGCCCAGCGGGACTCCAATCCCATGAGCAGTTCTTC.

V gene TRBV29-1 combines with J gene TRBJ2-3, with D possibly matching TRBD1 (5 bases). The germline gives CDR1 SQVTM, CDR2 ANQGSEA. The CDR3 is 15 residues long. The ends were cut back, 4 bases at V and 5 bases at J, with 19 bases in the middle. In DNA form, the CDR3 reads TGCAGCGTTGTAACCGGCAGGGAAAGTTTAGATACGCAGTATTTT. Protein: CSVVTGRESLDTQYF.

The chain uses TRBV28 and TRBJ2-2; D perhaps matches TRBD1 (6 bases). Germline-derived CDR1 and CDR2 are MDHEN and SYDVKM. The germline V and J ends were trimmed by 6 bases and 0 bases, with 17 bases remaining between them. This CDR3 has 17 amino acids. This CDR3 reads CASRVRQAIANTGELFF. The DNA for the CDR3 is TGTGCCAGCAGGGTGAGACAGGCTATCGCGAACACCGGGGAGCTGTTTTTT.

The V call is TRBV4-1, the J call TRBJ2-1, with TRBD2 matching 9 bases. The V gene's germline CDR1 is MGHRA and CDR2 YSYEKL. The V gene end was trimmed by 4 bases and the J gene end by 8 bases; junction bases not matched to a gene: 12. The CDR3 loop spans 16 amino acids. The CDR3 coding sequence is TGCGCCAGCAGCCCCCCCGGTTTAGCGGGAGCCTATGAGCAGTTCTTC. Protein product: CASSPPGLAGAYEQFF.

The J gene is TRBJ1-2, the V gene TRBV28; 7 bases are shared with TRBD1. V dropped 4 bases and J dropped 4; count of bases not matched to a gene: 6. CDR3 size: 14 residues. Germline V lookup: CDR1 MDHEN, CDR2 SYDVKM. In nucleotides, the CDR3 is TGTGCCAGCAGTTCCCAACAGGGGCCCTATGGCTACACCTTC. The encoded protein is CASSSQQGPYGYTF.

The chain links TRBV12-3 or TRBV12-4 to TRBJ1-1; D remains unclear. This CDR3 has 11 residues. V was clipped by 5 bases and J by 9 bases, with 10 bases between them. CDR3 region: CASSQLGKAFF. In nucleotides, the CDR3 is TGTGCCAGCAGTCAACTAGGGAAAGCTTTCTTT.

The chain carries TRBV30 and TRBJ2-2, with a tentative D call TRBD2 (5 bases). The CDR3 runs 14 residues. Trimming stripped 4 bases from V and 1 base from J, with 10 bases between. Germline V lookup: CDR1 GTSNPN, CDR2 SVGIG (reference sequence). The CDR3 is CAWKRELNTGELFF. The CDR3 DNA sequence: TGTGCCTGGAAACGGGAACTGAACACCGGGGAGCTGTTTTTT.

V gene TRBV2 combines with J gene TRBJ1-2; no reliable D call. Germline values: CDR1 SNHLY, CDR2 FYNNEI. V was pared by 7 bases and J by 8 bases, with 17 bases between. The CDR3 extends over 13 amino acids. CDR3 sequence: CASTPDGLGGYTF. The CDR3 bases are TGTGCCAGCACGCCCGACGGCCTCGGGGGCTACACCTTC.

The CDR3 sequence: CASSIGQGDGAGQTQYF. CDR3 DNA sequence: TGTGCCAGTAGTATAGGACAGGGGGACGGGGCAGGGCAGACCCAGTACTTC. This rearrangement joins TRBV19 to TRBJ2-5; 9 nucleotides align to TRBD1. V was pared by 1 base and J by 6 bases, with 12 bases of the junction left unmatched. The CDR3 has 17 amino acids. Germline V gives CDR1 LNHDA, CDR2 SQIVND (reference sequence). The whole variable domain, filled in from reference TRBV19 and TRBJ2-5, reads DGGITQSPKYLFRKEGQNVTLSCEQNLNHDAMYWYRQDPGQGLRLIYYSQIVNDFQKGDIAEGYSVSREKKESFPLTVTSAQKNPTAFYLCASSIGQGDGAGQTQYFGPGTRLLVL.